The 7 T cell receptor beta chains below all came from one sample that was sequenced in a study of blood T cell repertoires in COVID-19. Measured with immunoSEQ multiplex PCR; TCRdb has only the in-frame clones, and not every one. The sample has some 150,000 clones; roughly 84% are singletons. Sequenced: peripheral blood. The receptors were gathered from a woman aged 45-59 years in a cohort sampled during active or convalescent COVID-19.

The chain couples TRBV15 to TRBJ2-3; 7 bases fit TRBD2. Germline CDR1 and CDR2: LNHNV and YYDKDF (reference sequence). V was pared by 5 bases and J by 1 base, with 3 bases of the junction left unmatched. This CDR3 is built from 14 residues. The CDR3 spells CATSPGGRTDTQYF. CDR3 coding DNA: TGTGCCACCAGCCCGGGGGGACGCACAGATACGCAGTATTTT.

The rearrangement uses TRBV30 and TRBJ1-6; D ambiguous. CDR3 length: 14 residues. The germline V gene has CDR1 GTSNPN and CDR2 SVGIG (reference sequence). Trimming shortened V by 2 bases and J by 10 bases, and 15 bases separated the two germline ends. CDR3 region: CAWSRLILESPLHF. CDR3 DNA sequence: TGTGCCTGGAGTAGACTTATATTGGAGTCACCCCTCCACTTT.

CDR3 in amino acids: CASSFDTYEQYF. The DNA of the CDR3 is TGTGCCAGCAGCTTCGACACTTACGAGCAGTACTTC. V usage is TRBV7-9 and J usage is TRBJ2-7; no clear D gene. V was trimmed by 3 bases and J by 4 bases, leaving 7 bases between them. Looked up from germline, CDR1 is SEHNR and CDR2 is FQNEAQ (reference sequence). This CDR3 has 12 residues.

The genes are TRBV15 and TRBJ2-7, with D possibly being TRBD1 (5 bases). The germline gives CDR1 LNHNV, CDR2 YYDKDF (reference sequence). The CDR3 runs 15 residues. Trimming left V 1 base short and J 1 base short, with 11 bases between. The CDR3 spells CATSRARALSYEQYF. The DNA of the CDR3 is TGTGCCACCAGCAGAGCCAGGGCATTATCCTACGAGCAGTACTTC.

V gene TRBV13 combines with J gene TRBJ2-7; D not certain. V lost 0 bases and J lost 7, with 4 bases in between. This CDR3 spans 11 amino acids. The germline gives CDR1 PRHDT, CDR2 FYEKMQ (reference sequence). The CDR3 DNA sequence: TGTGCCAGCAGCTTAGGCAGGGAGCAGTACTTC. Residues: CASSLGREQYF.

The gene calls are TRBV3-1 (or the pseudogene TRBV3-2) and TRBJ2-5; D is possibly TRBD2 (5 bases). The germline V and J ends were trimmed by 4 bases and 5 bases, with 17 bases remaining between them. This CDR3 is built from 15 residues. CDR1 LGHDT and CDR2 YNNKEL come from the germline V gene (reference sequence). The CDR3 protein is CASSPYGLTGETQYF. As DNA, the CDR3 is TGTGCCAGCAGCCCATATGGACTCACCGGGGAGACCCAGTACTTC.

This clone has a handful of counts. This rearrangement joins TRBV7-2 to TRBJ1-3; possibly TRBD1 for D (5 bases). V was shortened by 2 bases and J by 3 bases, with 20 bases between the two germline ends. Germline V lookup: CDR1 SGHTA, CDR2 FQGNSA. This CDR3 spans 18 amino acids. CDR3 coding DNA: TGTGCCAGCAGCTTATCTTTTCGGGGAGGGACTATTGGAAACACCATATATTTT. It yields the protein CASSLSFRGGTIGNTIYF.